This T cell receptor beta chain was obtained from a study of control samples from healthy donors and cancer patients. Per germline, CDR1 SGHRS and CDR2 YFSETQ. The V end lost 0 bases, the J end lost 6 bases, and 8 bases lay between the germline ends. The CDR3 covers 13 residues. TCRdb keeps only in-frame clones here, not all; method: immunoSEQ multiplex PCR. The data show about 160,000 clones, roughly 94% seen once. The chain has TRBV5-1 and TRBJ2-3; TRBD2 might be the D (5 bases). Sequencing was performed on PBMCs. The clonotype was recovered from a man in his 60s with colorectal cancer. In DNA form, the CDR3 reads TGCGCCAGCAGCTTGGCCGGACTCGATACGCAGTATTTT. This translates into CASSLAGLDTQYF.